One TCR beta chain is described in this entry. Original processing notes: Estimated nucleated cell counts came from reference gene primer amplification. Clones were read by immunoSEQ multiplex PCR, and TCRdb kept only the in-frame ones, dropping some. V, J and clone size were drawn from that table, and D and trimming were deduced from the DNA. Seen here are 470,000 or so clones, roughly 85% observed once, and the top ten hold roughly 3.2%. This sample was taken from a study of blood T cell repertoires in COVID-19. Whole-study context: Samples of COVID-19 (acute and convalescent) were obtained from the United States, Italy and Spain. Sample material is recorded as cDNA or gDNA derived from T cells, B-cell-depleted T cells, or PBMCs.

Sample: peripheral blood. This receptor was taken from a human donor in a cohort sampled during active COVID-19.

As DNA, the CDR3 is TGTGCCAGCAGCGTAGGTACCGAGCTCTATGGCTACACCTTC. It codes for CASSVGTELYGYTF. This sequence joins TRBV9 and TRBJ1-2; D not resolved. The V and J ends lost 0 bases and 4 bases respectively, with 10 bases between them. The CDR3 covers 14 residues. The germline V gene has CDR1 SGDLS and CDR2 YYNGEE.